This T cell receptor beta chain stems from a study of a mutant IDH1 vaccine in newly diagnosed glioma. Study-level information: Vaccination started 4-6 weeks after radiotherapy alone, or with temozolomide cycles. Most patients had radiochemotherapy with temozolomide before enrollment; others had one alone.

V was trimmed by 6 bases and J by 8 bases, leaving 17 bases between them. The V gene's germline CDR1 is MNHEY and CDR2 SMNVEV (reference sequence). CDR3 length: 14 amino acids. The time point: week 35, safety follow-up. Each dose of the vaccine consisted of 300 ug of mutant IDH1 20-mer peptide, with topical imiquimod. Remarks on this clone: The antigen remains unidentified.

Some clones are missing from TCRdb's copy, which holds only in-frame ones; the method was immunoSEQ multiplex PCR. In the table there are tens of thousands of clones, 84% of which are singletons. This receptor was identified in a young man with glioma. The starting material was PBMCs, obtained from a glioma patient whose treatment included an IDH1 peptide vaccine. The chain uses TRBV27 and TRBJ2-4, with D hard to call. The CDR3 sequence: CASRPAAGMDIQYF. Written as DNA, the CDR3 is TGTGCCAGCAGGCCTGCGGCTGGGATGGACATTCAGTACTTC.